The 32 T cell receptor beta chains below were found in one sample sequenced in a study of blood T cells in healthy people across ages (dated by TCRdb to the mid-2010s). Libraries were constructed by 5' RACE. Sequencing used an Illumina HiSeq 2500. A second PCR of roughly 6 to 11 cycles was performed with a sample-barcoded 5' primer and a J-beta primer mix. The raw public reads went through TCRdb reprocessing: fastp at Q25, MiXCR clone calling, in-frame beta chains kept. One record per CDR3 amino acid sequence lists the most common genes and DNA. The sample has approximately 800,000 distinct CDR3 sequences on record, 30% to 45% of them singletons. The leading ten clones occupy around 13% of the sample. What was sequenced was blood. All receptors derive from a man aged 18 to 35 in good health.

This chain joins TRBV3-1 and TRBJ2-2; D ambiguous. This CDR3 is built from 14 residues. The germline CDR1 and CDR2 sequences are LGHDT and YNNKEL (reference sequence). The germline V and J ends were trimmed by 5 bases and 8 bases, with 15 bases remaining between them. The CDR3 here is CASSAPSVVGELFF. The CDR3 DNA is TGTGCCAGCAGCGCGCCGTCGGTGGTTGGGGAGCTGTTTTTT.

Points on this clonotype: A read error may be the cause here, since a much bigger clone is one base away. The chain carries TRBV29-1 and TRBJ1-2; maybe TRBD1 (5 bases). This CDR3 spans 14 amino acids. V dropped 0 bases and J dropped 4 bases, with 12 bases sitting between them. The V gene's germline CDR1 is SQVTM and CDR2 ANQGSEA. The CDR3 loop is CSVEDPGGGYGYTF. The CDR3, as DNA: TGCAGCGTTGAAGATCCGGGGGGAGGCTATGGCTACACCTTC.

In its sample, this clonotype was seen many times. The gene calls are TRBV14 and TRBJ2-1, with D maybe TRBD2 (5 bases). The CDR3 spans 13 residues. Per germline, CDR1 SGHDN and CDR2 FVKESK. Trimming pared 4 bases from V and 5 bases from J, leaving 9 bases between. The CDR3 region is CASSRGHDNEQFF. In DNA form, the CDR3 reads TGTGCCAGCAGCCGAGGGCATGACAATGAGCAGTTCTTC. The complete variable domain, with remaining parts taken from reference TRBV14 and TRBJ2-1, reads EAGVTQFPSHSVIEKGQTVTLRCDPISGHDNLYWYRRVMGKEIKFLLHFVKESKQDESGMPNNRFLAERTGGTYSTLKVQPAELEDSGVYFCASSRGHDNEQFFGPGTRLTVL.

This clonotype was picked up many times. This chain uses TRBV5-1 with TRBJ2-3; D unclear. The germline V gene has CDR1 SGHRS and CDR2 YFSETQ. The CDR3 is 13 amino acids. V was trimmed by 2 bases and J by 6 bases, leaving 10 bases between them. CDR3 loop: CASSFAASDTQYF. In nucleotides, the CDR3 is TGCGCCAGCAGCTTTGCGGCGTCTGATACGCAGTATTTT.

The chain recombines TRBV20-1 with TRBJ1-1; D gene unclear. Germline CDR1 and CDR2: DFQATT and SNEGSKA (reference sequence). The CDR3 sequence is 13 residues long. Here the CDR3 DNA reads TGCACTGCCCCCTGGCAGAAGAACACTGAAGCTTTCTTT. Translated, it gives CTAPWQKNTEAFF.

The gene calls are TRBV2 and TRBJ2-3; D not certain. CDR3 length: 17 residues. V was pared by 3 bases and J by 0 bases, with 16 bases between. Germline V gives CDR1 SNHLY, CDR2 FYNNEI. The CDR3 nucleotides read TGTGCCAGCAGTGACCTCCGCAGGACCTCTAGCACAGATACGCAGTATTTT. It is translated as CASSDLRRTSSTDTQYF.

The chain recombines TRBV10-3 with TRBJ2-7; possible D gene TRBD1, 6 bases. Germline V gives CDR1 ENHRY, CDR2 SYGVKD. This CDR3 region has 14 residues. Deletions cut 2 bases from V and 2 bases from J, with 10 bases between. Here the CDR3 DNA reads TGTGCCATCAGTGAGCTCAGGGGCCCCTACGAGCAGTACTTC. Residues: CAISELRGPYEQYF.

V gene TRBV4-1 combines with J gene TRBJ1-1; 7 nucleotides align to TRBD1. CDR1 MGHRA and CDR2 YSYEKL come from the germline V gene. V lost 0 bases and J lost 2; bases outside the gene matches: 3. The CDR3 consists of 15 residues. The CDR3 is CASSQERTGNTEAFF. CDR3 bases: TGCGCCAGCAGCCAAGAAAGGACAGGAAACACTGAAGCTTTCTTT.

The gene calls are TRBV20-1 and TRBJ1-2; the match to TRBD1 covers 10 bases. V gave up 4 bases and J gave up 7 bases; unmatched junction bases: 9. This CDR3 has 14 residues. CDR1 and CDR2 (germline): DFQATT, SNEGSKA (reference sequence). The chain's CDR3 is CSATSTGGLSGYTF. CDR3 DNA sequence: TGCAGTGCTACGTCGACAGGGGGCCTAAGTGGCTACACCTTC.

The table lists this clonotype with a few counts. The V gene is TRBV5-6, the J gene TRBJ2-1, with D unresolved. The end of the DNA aligns better with TRBJ2-7, so the J call may be wrong. Germline V gene sequence: CDR1 SGHDT, CDR2 YYEEEE. The CDR3 is made up of 13 amino acids. The CDR3 DNA is TGTGCCAGCAGCTTGGGACGGAACAATGAGCAGTACTTC. It is translated as CASSLGRNNEQYF.

This chain links TRBV4-1 with TRBJ2-7; 7 bases line up with TRBD1. Germline CDR1 MGHRA, CDR2 YSYEKL. J lost 3 bases, V lost 3 bases, and 5 bases had no gene match. This CDR3 comprises 14 residues. In nucleotides, the CDR3 is TGCGCCAGCAGCCATCGGACAGGTGGCTACGAGCAGTACTTC. Protein product: CASSHRTGGYEQYF.

V usage is TRBV7-9 and J usage is TRBJ2-1; 12 bases are shared with TRBD2. The CDR3 has 16 amino acids. Germline values: CDR1 SEHNR, CDR2 FQNEAQ (reference sequence). Germline trimming cut 5 bases from V and 8 bases from J; bases unmatched to any gene: 10. The CDR3 loop reads CASSHPPSGGAYEQFF. For the CDR3, the DNA is TGTGCCAGCAGCCATCCCCCTAGCGGGGGGGCTTATGAGCAGTTCTTC.

V is TRBV7-2 and J is TRBJ2-3, with D possibly being TRBD1 (6 bases). Trimming pared 1 base from V and 7 bases from J, leaving 15 bases between. The CDR3 runs 15 residues. Germline lookup yields CDR1 SGHTA and CDR2 FQGNSA. In DNA form, the CDR3 reads TGTGCCAGCAGCTTAGTACAGGGTACTCATAATACGCAGTATTTT. Its translation: CASSLVQGTHNTQYF.

The J gene is TRBJ2-1, the V gene TRBV4-1; 9 bases line up with TRBD2. Germline values: CDR1 MGHRA, CDR2 YSYEKL. The CDR3 runs to 15 residues. Trimming at V came to 1 base and at J to 9 bases, leaving 7 bases not matched to a gene. CDR3 protein: CASSQGGGAFGEQFF. For the CDR3, the DNA is TGCGCCAGCAGCCAAGGCGGGGGGGCGTTTGGTGAGCAGTTCTTC.

This clonotype was detected many times. V is TRBV9 and J is TRBJ1-2, with D hard to call. The germline V and J ends were trimmed by 4 bases and 3 bases, with 16 bases remaining between them. This CDR3 region has 15 residues. Germline loops: CDR1 SGDLS, CDR2 YYNGEE. CDR3 sequence: CASSTQSGRDYGYTF. For the CDR3, the DNA is TGTGCCAGCAGCACCCAATCCGGACGGGACTATGGCTACACCTTC.

The CDR3 region has the DNA TGTGCCAGCAGCCTAAGGCGGGGGGCGCACAATGAGCAGTTCTTC. Translated, it gives CASSLRRGAHNEQFF. J is TRBJ2-1 and V is TRBV3-1; 8 bases match TRBD2. After removal of 4 bases from V and 5 bases from J, the junction contained 7 bases not matched to a gene. CDR1 is LGHDT, CDR2 YNNKEL, per germline (reference sequence). The CDR3 contains 15 residues.

The CDR3 loop is CASSPSWGEGNTIYF. The CDR3, as DNA: TGCGCCAGCAGCCCCTCCTGGGGGGAAGGAAACACCATATATTTT. This chain connects TRBV4-1 to TRBJ1-3; D is perhaps TRBD1 (5 bases). V lost 4 bases and J 4 bases, leaving 14 bases between the germline ends. Germline V gene sequence: CDR1 MGHRA, CDR2 YSYEKL. The CDR3 sequence is 15 residues long.

V usage is TRBV14 and J usage is TRBJ2-4; 7 bases match TRBD2. CDR1 is SGHDN and CDR2 is FVKESK in the germline V gene. Losses at the gene ends were 4 bases for V and 7 bases for J; bases not matched to a gene: 7. The CDR3 consists of 14 residues. The CDR3 sequence: CASSPSGLGNIQYF. CDR3 bases: TGTGCCAGCAGCCCCTCCGGACTAGGCAACATTCAGTACTTC.

This chain's CDR3 is CSWGQPSTDTQYF. The CDR3 DNA is TGCAGTTGGGGACAGCCTAGCACAGATACGCAGTATTTT. The chain has TRBV20-1 and TRBJ2-3; 7 bases line up with TRBD1. The CDR3 has 13 residues. Germline V lookup: CDR1 DFQATT, CDR2 SNEGSKA (reference sequence). V lost 8 bases, J lost 0 bases, and 5 bases stayed unmatched.

V usage is TRBV20-1 and J usage is TRBJ2-1; D uncertain. Germline lookup yields CDR1 DFQATT and CDR2 SNEGSKA (reference sequence). This CDR3 is built from 14 residues. V lost 0 bases, J lost 13 bases, and 19 bases lay in between. CDR3 sequence (DNA): TGCAGTGCTAGAGAAGTTAAGGGTAGTGAGACCCAGTTCTTC. Residues: CSAREVKGSETQFF.

Remarks on this clonotype: Its ends do not fully match the called genes, so a read error is possible. This sequence joins TRBV9 and TRBJ2-2, with D maybe TRBD2 (5 bases). This CDR3 spans 15 amino acids. The germline CDR1 and CDR2 sequences are SGDLS and YYNGEE. CDR3 bases: TGTGCCAGCGGCGTAGCAGCATCGAACACCGGGGTGCTGTTTTTT. Translating it yields CASGVAASNTGVLFF.

This clonotype was found a few times. V and J are TRBV28 and TRBJ1-5, with a possible D match to TRBD1 (6 bases). This CDR3 has 15 residues. V lost 11 bases and J 6 bases, leaving 23 bases between the germline ends. Germline CDR1 and CDR2: MDHEN and SYDVKM. The CDR3: CAGGITGGFLQPQHF. Written as DNA, the CDR3 is TGTGCCGGGGGCATTACGGGGGGGTTTCTTCAGCCCCAGCATTTT.

This sequence joins TRBV5-1 and TRBJ2-1; no clear D gene. The germline gives CDR1 SGHRS, CDR2 YFSETQ. The CDR3 is 13 amino acids. Trimming left V 0 bases short and J 6 bases short, with 7 bases between. The CDR3 DNA reads as TGCGCCAGCAGCTTGGCGGCGCTCAATGAGCAGTTCTTC. Translated: CASSLAALNEQFF.

This clonotype appeared many times. The J gene is TRBJ2-1, the V gene TRBV4-1, with TRBD2 matching over 12 bases. Germline V gene lookup returns CDR1 MGHRA and CDR2 YSYEKL. The CDR3 runs 15 residues. With V trimmed by 2 bases and J by 4 bases, 0 bases remained unmatched. CDR3 coding DNA: TGCGCCAGCAGCCAACTAGCGGGGGGGTACAATGAGCAGTTCTTC. This codes for CASSQLAGGYNEQFF.

A few counts support this clonotype. The chain carries TRBV29-1 and TRBJ2-3; 9 bases match TRBD2. Looked up from germline, CDR1 is SQVTM and CDR2 is ANQGSEA. The junction had 13 bases not matched to a gene; V was cut back by 3 bases and J by 0 bases. There are 18 residues in the CDR3. Here the CDR3 reads CSVDPNSGGTYSTDTQYF. In DNA form, the CDR3 reads TGCAGCGTTGACCCAAATAGCGGGGGCACTTATAGCACAGATACGCAGTATTTT.

Remarks on this clonotype: A much bigger clone sits one base away, suggesting this may be a read error. The genes are TRBV14 and TRBJ2-5, with D perhaps TRBD1 (6 bases). The CDR3 extends over 19 amino acids. Germline assignment: CDR1 SGHDN and CDR2 FVKESK. Deletions cut 1 base from V and 11 bases from J, with 32 bases between. The CDR3, as DNA: TGTGCCAGCAGCCAAGCTCCCGGACAGACGAGGGCCATCAACAATGAGCAGTACTTC. Translation gives CASSQAPGQTRAINNEQYF.

This clonotype occurred a few times. The V gene is TRBV10-3, the J gene TRBJ1-1; D gene uncertain. The germline V gene has CDR1 ENHRY and CDR2 SYGVKD. Trimming took 2 bases from V and 2 from J, leaving 9 bases between them. The CDR3 length is 14 residues. DNA for the CDR3: TGTGCCATCAGTGAGGGCCTAAGTAACACTGAAGCTTTCTTT. It yields the protein CAISEGLSNTEAFF.

The rearrangement uses TRBV5-1 and TRBJ1-1; D is unresolved. Germline assignment: CDR1 SGHRS and CDR2 YFSETQ. Trimming shortened V by 3 bases and J by 8 bases, and 14 bases separated the two germline ends. The CDR3 is made up of 13 amino acids. The CDR3 sequence is CASSSLPGIEAFF. CDR3 coding DNA: TGCGCCAGCAGCTCCCTCCCGGGGATAGAAGCTTTCTTT.

V is TRBV24-1 and J is TRBJ2-3; D not certain. Trimming took off 2 bases at V and 6 bases at J, with 8 bases between the two ends. The CDR3 consists of 13 residues. Germline V gives CDR1 KGHDR, CDR2 SFDVKD. The CDR3 nucleotides are TGTGCCACCAGTGATTGGGCCGCTGATACGCAGTATTTT. It specifies CATSDWAADTQYF.

J is TRBJ2-7 and V is TRBV28, with D perhaps TRBD2 (6 bases). The V and J ends lost 8 bases and 8 bases respectively, with 13 bases between them. The CDR3 covers 11 residues. Germline V gene data show CDR1 as MDHEN and CDR2 as SYDVKM. The CDR3 spells CASGLTGKQYF. In DNA, the CDR3 is TGTGCCAGCGGACTAACGGGAAAGCAGTACTTC.

Only one count was recorded for this clonotype. The chain links TRBV2 to TRBJ2-2, with D hard to call. In germline, CDR1 is SNHLY, CDR2 FYNNEI. Trimming cost V 5 bases and J 1 base, with 11 bases left between them. CDR3 size: 15 residues. The CDR3 loop is CASSSGSENTGELFF. The CDR3, as DNA: TGTGCCAGCAGTTCCGGAAGCGAGAACACCGGGGAGCTGTTTTTT.

This clonotype has more than one count but fewer than ten. The chain uses TRBV6-1 and TRBJ1-4, with TRBD1 matching 7 bases. The CDR3 is made up of 16 amino acids. V trimming: 1 base; J trimming: 7 bases; junction bases outside the gene matches: 9. Germline values: CDR1 MNHNS, CDR2 SASEGT. CDR3 protein: CASSEVLRGLSEKLFF. The CDR3, as DNA: TGTGCCAGCAGTGAAGTTTTAAGGGGGCTGTCTGAAAAACTGTTTTTT.